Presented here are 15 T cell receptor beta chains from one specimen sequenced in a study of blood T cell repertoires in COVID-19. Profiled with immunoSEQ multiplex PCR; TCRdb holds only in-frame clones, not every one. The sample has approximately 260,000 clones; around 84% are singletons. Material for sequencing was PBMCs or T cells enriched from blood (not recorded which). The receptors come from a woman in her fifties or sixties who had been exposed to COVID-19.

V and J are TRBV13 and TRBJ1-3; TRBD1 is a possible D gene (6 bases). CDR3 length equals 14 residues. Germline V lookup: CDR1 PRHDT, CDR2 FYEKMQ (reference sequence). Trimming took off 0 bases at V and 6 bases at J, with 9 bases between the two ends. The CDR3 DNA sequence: TGTGCCAGCAGCTTAGGTGGACAGTTAAACACCATATATTTT. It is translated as CASSLGGQLNTIYF.

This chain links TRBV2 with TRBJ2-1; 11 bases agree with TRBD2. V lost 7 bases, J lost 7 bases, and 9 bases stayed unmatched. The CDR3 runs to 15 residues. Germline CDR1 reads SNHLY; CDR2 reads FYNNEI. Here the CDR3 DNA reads TGTGCCAGCATAGCGGGGGGGAGGAATGGTAATGAGCAGTTCTTC. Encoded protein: CASIAGGRNGNEQFF.

The CDR3: CASGQGRSYGANVLTF. CDR3 nucleotide sequence: TGTGCCAGCGGACAGGGGAGATCGTACGGGGCCAACGTCCTGACTTTC. This chain joins TRBV27 and TRBJ2-6; 9 nucleotides line up with TRBD1. Unmatched junction bases numbered 9, after V lost 8 bases and J lost 4 bases. Germline lookup yields CDR1 MNHEY and CDR2 SMNVEV (reference sequence). The CDR3 runs 16 residues. Full variable domain (missing parts from reference TRBV27 and TRBJ2-6): EAQVTQNPRYLITVTGKKLTVTCSQNMNHEYMSWYRQDPGLGLRQIYYSMNVEVTDKGDVPEGYKVSRKEKRNFPLILESPSPNQTSLYFCASGQGRSYGANVLTFGAGSRLTVL.

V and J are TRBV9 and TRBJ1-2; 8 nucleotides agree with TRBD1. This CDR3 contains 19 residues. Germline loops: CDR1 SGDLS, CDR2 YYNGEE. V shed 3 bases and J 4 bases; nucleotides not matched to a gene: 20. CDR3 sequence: CASSDSPDGGTGAPYGYTF. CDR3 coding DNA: TGTGCCAGCAGCGATTCACCTGATGGGGGGACAGGAGCGCCCTATGGCTACACCTTC. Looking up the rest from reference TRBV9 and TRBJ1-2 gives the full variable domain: DSGVTQTPKHLITATGQRVTLRCSPRSGDLSVYWYQQSLDQGLQFLIQYYNGEERAKGNILERFSAQQFPDLHSELNLSSLELGDSALYFCASSDSPDGGTGAPYGYTFGSGTRLTVV.

This CDR3 is CASSLDWATDTQYF. The CDR3 DNA reads TGTGCCAGCAGCTTGGACTGGGCCACAGATACGCAGTATTTT. The rearrangement uses TRBV5-5 and TRBJ2-3; D gene ambiguous. CDR1 and CDR2 from the germline V gene are SGHKS and YYEKEE (reference sequence). This CDR3 has 14 amino acids. Trimming took off 0 bases at V and 2 bases at J, with 7 bases between the two ends.

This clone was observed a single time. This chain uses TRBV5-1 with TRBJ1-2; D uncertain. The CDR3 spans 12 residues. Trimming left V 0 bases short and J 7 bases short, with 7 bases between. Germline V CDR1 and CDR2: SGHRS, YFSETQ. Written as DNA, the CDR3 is TGCGCCAGCAGCTTGGATCAGGTTGGCTACACCTTC. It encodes CASSLDQVGYTF.

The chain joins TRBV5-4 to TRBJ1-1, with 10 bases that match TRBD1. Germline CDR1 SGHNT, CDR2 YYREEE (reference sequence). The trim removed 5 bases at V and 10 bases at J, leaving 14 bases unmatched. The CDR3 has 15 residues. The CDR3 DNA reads TGTGCCAGCAGAAGCCGCGGGACAGGGGATATTAGAGCTTTCTTT. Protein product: CASRSRGTGDIRAFF.

The DNA for the CDR3 is TGTGCCAGCCGTGATAGCCCCGAAGGGGATGAAAAACTGTTTTTT. Translation gives CASRDSPEGDEKLFF. The rearrangement joins TRBV27 to TRBJ1-4, with D possibly matching TRBD1 (5 bases). Trimming took off 8 bases at V and 6 bases at J, with 19 bases between the two ends. Per the germline V gene, CDR1 is MNHEY and CDR2 is SMNVEV (reference sequence). The CDR3 length is 15 residues. The entire variable domain, with the rest obtained from reference TRBV27 and TRBJ1-4, is as follows: EAQVTQNPRYLITVTGKKLTVTCSQNMNHEYMSWYRQDPGLGLRQIYYSMNVEVTDKGDVPEGYKVSRKEKRNFPLILESPSPNQTSLYFCASRDSPEGDEKLFFGSGTQLSVL.

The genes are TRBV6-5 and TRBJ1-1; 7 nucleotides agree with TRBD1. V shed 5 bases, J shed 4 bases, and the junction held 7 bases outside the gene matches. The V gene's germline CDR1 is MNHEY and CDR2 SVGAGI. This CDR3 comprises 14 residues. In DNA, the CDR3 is TGTGCCAGCAGTCTACAGGGGTTGGGCACTGAAGCTTTCTTT. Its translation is CASSLQGLGTEAFF.

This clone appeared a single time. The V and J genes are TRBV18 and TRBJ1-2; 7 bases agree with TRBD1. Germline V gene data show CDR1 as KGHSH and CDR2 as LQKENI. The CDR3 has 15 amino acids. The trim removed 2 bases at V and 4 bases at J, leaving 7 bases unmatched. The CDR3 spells CASSPNRGGIYGYTF. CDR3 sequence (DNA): TGTGCCAGCTCACCAAACAGAGGGGGCATCTATGGCTACACCTTC.

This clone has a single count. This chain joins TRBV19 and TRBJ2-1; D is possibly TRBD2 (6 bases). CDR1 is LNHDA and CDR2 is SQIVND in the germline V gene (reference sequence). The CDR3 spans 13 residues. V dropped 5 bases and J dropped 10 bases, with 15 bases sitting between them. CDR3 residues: CASSPGYLAEQFF. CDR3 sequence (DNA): TGTGCCAGTAGTCCTGGATATCTAGCGGAGCAGTTCTTC.

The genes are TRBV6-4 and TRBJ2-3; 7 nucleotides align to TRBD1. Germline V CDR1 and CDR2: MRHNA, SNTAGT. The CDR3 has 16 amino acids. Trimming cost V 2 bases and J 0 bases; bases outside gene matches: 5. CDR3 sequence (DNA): TGTGCCAGCAGTGACAGGGGGCTAGCCAGCACAGATACGCAGTATTTT. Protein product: CASSDRGLASTDTQYF.

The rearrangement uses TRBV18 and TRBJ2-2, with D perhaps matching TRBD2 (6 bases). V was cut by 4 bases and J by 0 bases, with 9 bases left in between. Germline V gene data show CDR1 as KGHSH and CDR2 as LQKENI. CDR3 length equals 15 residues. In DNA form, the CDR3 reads TGTGCCAGCTCACTAGCGGATACGAACACCGGGGAGCTGTTTTTT. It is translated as CASSLADTNTGELFF.

In DNA form, the CDR3 reads TGTGCCAGCAGTCCAGGGGGAGAGACTGAAGCTTTCTTT. Protein sequence: CASSPGGETEAFF. This rearrangement joins TRBV7-9 to TRBJ1-1, with 7 bases matching TRBD1. Germline trimming cut 6 bases from V and 5 bases from J; bases unmatched to any gene: 6. The CDR3 covers 13 residues. Germline assignment: CDR1 SEHNR and CDR2 FQNEAQ (reference sequence).

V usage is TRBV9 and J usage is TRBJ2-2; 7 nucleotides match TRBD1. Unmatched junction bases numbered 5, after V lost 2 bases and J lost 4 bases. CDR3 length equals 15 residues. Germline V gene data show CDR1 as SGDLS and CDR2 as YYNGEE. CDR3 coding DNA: TGTGCCAGCAGCGTCACAGGGGACGGCACCGGGGAGCTGTTTTTT. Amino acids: CASSVTGDGTGELFF.